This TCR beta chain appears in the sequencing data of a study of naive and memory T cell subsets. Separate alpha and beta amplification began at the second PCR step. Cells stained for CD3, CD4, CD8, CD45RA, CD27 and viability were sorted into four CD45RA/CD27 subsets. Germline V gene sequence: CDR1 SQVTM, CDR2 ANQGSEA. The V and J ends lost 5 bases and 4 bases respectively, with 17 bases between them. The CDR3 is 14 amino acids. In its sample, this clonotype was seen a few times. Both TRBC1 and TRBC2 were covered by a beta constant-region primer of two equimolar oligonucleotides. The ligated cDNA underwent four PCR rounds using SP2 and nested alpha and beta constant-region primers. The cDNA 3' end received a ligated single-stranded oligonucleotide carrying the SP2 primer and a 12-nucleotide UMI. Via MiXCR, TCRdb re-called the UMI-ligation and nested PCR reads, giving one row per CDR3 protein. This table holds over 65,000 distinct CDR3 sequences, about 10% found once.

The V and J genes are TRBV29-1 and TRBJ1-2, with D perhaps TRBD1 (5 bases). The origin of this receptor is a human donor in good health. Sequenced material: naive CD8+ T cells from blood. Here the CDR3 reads CSVTDSPSVYGYTF. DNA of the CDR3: TGCAGCGTTACAGACAGCCCCTCAGTCTATGGCTACACCTTC.